This record looks at one T cell receptor beta chain sequence and its context. The entry originates in a study of blood T cell repertoires in COVID-19. Whole-study context: There were acute and convalescent COVID-19 samples, and they came from the United States, Italy and Spain.

The CDR3 has 13 amino acids. The germline gives CDR1 LGHNA, CDR2 YNFKEQ. V lost 6 bases, J lost 5 bases, and 4 bases stayed unmatched. Original data processing: Using reference gene primer amplification, nucleated cell counts were estimated. Repertoires were generated with immunoSEQ multiplex PCR, while TCRdb's copy carries only in-frame clones and drops some. V and J calls and clone size are as listed in that table; D and trimming were resolved from the DNA. The sample lists tens of thousands of clones, 70% to 90% occurring once. This TCR was recovered from a human donor in a cohort sampled during active COVID-19. What was sequenced was peripheral blood. The chain links TRBV4-2 to TRBJ1-2, with 9 bases matching TRBD1. The CDR3 protein is CASSTGTGYGYTF. The CDR3, as DNA: TGTGCCAGCAGTACCGGGACAGGGTATGGCTACACCTTC.